The 27 T cell receptor beta chains reported below all come from one sample, sequenced in a study of T cells in Graves' hyperthyroidism and ophthalmopathy (dated by TCRdb to about 2019). The protocol used for the library was multiplex PCR. Sequencing used an Illumina HiSeq 2000. The TCR beta CDR3 regions were amplified from the RNA transcripts. For the first round of RT-PCR on the TCR CDR3, the HTBI primer set was used together with the Qiagen OneStep RT-PCR kit. The public sequencing data were trimmed at Q25 with fastp and processed into clonotypes with MiXCR by TCRdb, which kept only in-frame beta chains. For every CDR3 protein sequence, its rows merge into one entry that carries the most common genes and DNA. Recorded for this sample are 600,000 to 900,000 distinct CDR3 sequences; around 15% of them occurred a single time. The biggest ten clones account for around 7.7% of the sample. The source material was blood. All receptors come from a man aged 18 to 29 with Graves' hyperthyroidism.

This clonotype has at least ten counts. The chain employs TRBV12-3 or TRBV12-4 and TRBJ2-1; TRBD2 matches 7 bases. The CDR3 has 18 amino acids. V shed 3 bases and J 6 bases; nucleotides not matched to a gene: 17. CDR3: CASSLNWRGSQPGNEQFF. Here the CDR3 DNA reads TGTGCCAGCAGTTTGAACTGGCGCGGGAGTCAGCCCGGCAATGAGCAGTTCTTC.

This clonotype was seen repeatedly, ten times or more. The chain employs TRBV30 and TRBJ1-4; 8 bases agree with TRBD1. J was trimmed by 7 bases and V by 6 bases; bases with no gene match: 10. The CDR3 length is 14 residues. Germline values: CDR1 GTSNPN, CDR2 SVGIG (reference sequence). The CDR3 DNA reads as TGTGCCTGCGAGGGCACAGGGGGGGGTGAAAAACTGTTTTTT. Translated: CACEGTGGGEKLFF. The variable domain in full, with the rest retrieved from reference TRBV30 and TRBJ1-4, is SQTIHQWPATLVQPVGSPLSLECTVEGTSNPNLYWYRQAAGRGLQLLFYSVGIGQISSEVPQNLSASRPQDRQFILSSKKLLLSDSGFYLCACEGTGGGEKLFFGSGTQLSVL.

The V call is TRBV20-1, the J call TRBJ2-7; D is unclear. The CDR3 is 12 residues long. Germline V gives CDR1 DFQATT, CDR2 SNEGSKA (reference sequence). Trimming took off 0 bases at V and 3 bases at J, with 6 bases between the two ends. CDR3 in DNA: TGCAGTGCTAGAGATCTGGACTACGAGCAGTACTTC. It yields the protein CSARDLDYEQYF.

This clonotype was seen ten or more times. The chain employs TRBV6-2 or TRBV6-3 and TRBJ1-3, with TRBD1 as a possible D gene (6 bases). Germline-derived CDR1 and CDR2 are MNHEY and SVGEGT. This CDR3 is 16 amino acids long. V dropped 0 bases and J dropped 6 bases, with 15 bases sitting between them. The CDR3 loop is CASSYSFIGGENTIYF. The CDR3 DNA reads TGTGCCAGCAGTTACTCGTTCATCGGGGGCGAAAACACCATATATTTT.

The sample holds many counts of this clonotype. J is TRBJ2-7 and V is TRBV15; D tentatively fits TRBD1 or TRBD2 (6 bases each). V was cut by 1 base and J by 7 bases, with 20 bases left in between. The germline gives CDR1 LNHNV, CDR2 YYDKDF (reference sequence). This CDR3 has 16 residues. DNA for the CDR3: TGTGCCACCAGCAGAGCCGGGACACCCATTGGGGGGGAGCAGTACTTC. Translated, it gives CATSRAGTPIGGEQYF. The full variable domain, in which reference TRBV15 and TRBJ2-7 provide the parts outside the CDR3, is DAMVIQNPRYQVTQFGKPVTLSCSQTLNHNVMYWYQQKSSQAPKLLFHYYDKDFNNEADTPDNFQSRRPNTSFCFLDIRSPGLGDTAMYLCATSRAGTPIGGEQYFGPGTRLTVT.

This clonotype was seen repeatedly, ten times or more. The chain uses TRBV18 and TRBJ2-5; D perhaps matches TRBD2 (6 bases). From germline, CDR1 is KGHSH and CDR2 LQKENI. V lost 3 bases, J lost 4 bases, and 12 bases lay in between. CDR3 size: 14 residues. Here the CDR3 reads CASSPWRRGETQYF. CDR3 DNA: TGTGCCAGCTCACCCTGGAGGAGGGGAGAGACCCAGTACTTC.

This clonotype came up a few times. The chain joins TRBV12-3 or TRBV12-4 to TRBJ2-4, with D tentatively TRBD1 or TRBD2 (5 bases each). This CDR3 has 15 residues. With 5 bases removed from V and 5 bases from J, the gap between germline ends came to 16 bases. In nucleotides, the CDR3 is TGTGCCAGCAGTCCTCCTGGGGCGCGGGAAAACATTCAGTACTTC. The encoded protein is CASSPPGARENIQYF.

The rearrangement joins TRBV6-7 to TRBJ2-5, with TRBD2 matching over 7 bases. TRBV6-7 is noted as an ORF with a role that remains uncertain. The length of the CDR3 is 18 residues. With V trimmed by 0 bases and J by 0 bases, 10 bases remained unmatched. The CDR3 coding sequence is TGTGCCAGCAGTTACTCGAGAAAGGCAGCGGGGAACCAAGAGACCCAGTACTTC. Its translation: CASSYSRKAAGNQETQYF.

This clonotype was seen at least ten times. This chain joins TRBV7-2 and TRBJ2-7, with 7 positions matching TRBD2. Germline V gene lookup returns CDR1 SGHTA and CDR2 FQGNSA. V shed 5 bases, J shed 2 bases, and the junction held 12 bases outside the gene matches. This CDR3 has 16 residues. CDR3 coding DNA: TGTGCCAGCAGCCCCCGCTTGGGGGACTACGCCTACGAGCAGTACTTC. Protein sequence: CASSPRLGDYAYEQYF.

This clonotype was observed at least ten times. Written as DNA, the CDR3 is TGCAGCGTTGAAGTAACAGGGGGCACGTTCGACGAGCAGTACTTC. This translates into CSVEVTGGTFDEQYF. The rearrangement uses TRBV29-1 and TRBJ2-7, with TRBD1 matching over 9 bases. The CDR3 runs 15 residues. The V gene end was trimmed by 1 base and the J gene end by 5 bases; junction bases not matched to a gene: 9. CDR1 and CDR2 from the germline V gene are SQVTM and ANQGSEA.

The chain has TRBV20-1 and TRBJ1-2, with D tentatively TRBD1 (5 bases). Germline lookup yields CDR1 DFQATT and CDR2 SNEGSKA (reference sequence). V dropped 2 bases and J dropped 3 bases, with 13 bases sitting between them. The CDR3 totals 14 residues. The DNA for the CDR3 is TGCAGTGCTAGAAGGGGTCAGGGAGACTATGGCTACACCTTC. This codes for CSARRGQGDYGYTF.

Only a few counts were recorded for this clonotype. The chain recombines TRBV4-1 with TRBJ2-7; TRBD1 matches 8 bases. The germline V gene encodes CDR1 MGHRA and CDR2 YSYEKL. With 1 base clipped from V and 6 bases from J, the junction kept 5 bases outside the gene matches. CDR3 size: 14 residues. The CDR3 DNA reads TGCGCCAGCAGCCAAGTAGGGACAGGCGGCGAGCAGTACTTC. It specifies CASSQVGTGGEQYF.

In its sample, this clonotype was seen many times. V and J are TRBV6-2 or TRBV6-3 and TRBJ2-1, with D possibly called TRBD1 or TRBD2 (6 bases each). The CDR3 is made up of 17 amino acids. With 1 base removed from V and 0 bases from J, the gap between germline ends came to 13 bases. The germline V gene has CDR1 MNHEY and CDR2 SVGEGT. The CDR3 DNA is TGTGCCAGCAGTTACTTGGGGGCGGGGAGCTCCTACAATGAGCAGTTCTTC. Residues: CASSYLGAGSSYNEQFF.

The rearrangement uses TRBV9 and TRBJ2-3, with a possible D match to TRBD2 (5 bases). The CDR3 contains 15 residues. Germline-derived CDR1 and CDR2 are SGDLS and YYNGEE. The ends were cut back, 3 bases at V and 0 bases at J, with 11 bases in the middle. The CDR3 loop reads CASSAGGGSTDTQYF. The DNA of the CDR3 is TGTGCCAGCAGCGCGGGCGGCGGGAGCACAGATACGCAGTATTTT.

This clonotype was picked up a small number of times. This chain links TRBV7-2 with TRBJ2-1; TRBD2 agrees at 9 bases. Losses at the gene ends were 4 bases for V and 7 bases for J; bases not matched to a gene: 5. The germline gives CDR1 SGHTA, CDR2 FQGNSA. This CDR3 has 14 amino acids. In DNA form, the CDR3 reads TGTGCCAGCAGCTCTAGCGGGGCTCAAAATGAGCAGTTCTTC. Protein product: CASSSSGAQNEQFF. The variable domain in full, with the rest retrieved from reference TRBV7-2 and TRBJ2-1, is GAGVSQSPSNKVTEKGKDVELRCDPISGHTALYWYRQSLGQGLEFLIYFQGNSAPDKSGLPSDRFSAERTGGSVSTLTIQRTQQEDSAVYLCASSSSGAQNEQFFGPGTRLTVL.

The chain employs TRBV25-1 and TRBJ1-4, with TRBD1 as a possible D gene (5 bases). This CDR3 comprises 12 residues. The V gene's germline CDR1 is MGHDK and CDR2 SYGVNS. The V end lost 11 bases, the J end lost 7 bases, and 14 bases lay between the germline ends. This chain's CDR3 is CAAGTGGEKLFF. The CDR3 coding sequence is TGTGCCGCGGGGACCGGCGGTGAAAAACTGTTTTTT.

V is TRBV11-2 and J is TRBJ1-5; 9 bases fit TRBD1. This CDR3 region has 15 residues. V shed 5 bases, J shed 6 bases, and the junction held 8 bases outside the gene matches. From germline, CDR1 is SGHAT and CDR2 FQNNGV. CDR3 nucleotide sequence: TGTGCCAGCAGCCGGGACAGGGATATTGGTCAGCCCCAGCATTTT. It codes for CASSRDRDIGQPQHF.

This clonotype showed up many times. The chain employs TRBV2 and TRBJ2-3, with 8 bases aligning to TRBD2. Germline CDR1 is SNHLY and CDR2 is FYNNEI. Trimming at V came to 8 bases and at J to 5 bases, leaving 12 bases not matched to a gene. This CDR3 has 15 residues. The CDR3 sequence: CASLLSGTRLDTQYF. In DNA form, the CDR3 reads TGTGCCAGCCTCCTCTCCGGGACTAGATTAGATACGCAGTATTTT.

This sequence joins TRBV9 and TRBJ1-3; D is perhaps TRBD1 (6 bases). The CDR3 sequence is 16 residues long. CDR1 and CDR2 (germline): SGDLS, YYNGEE. Between the trimmed V and J ends, which lost 6 bases and 3 bases, there was a span of 19 bases. This CDR3 is CASTPGPRGSGNTIYF. The CDR3 nucleotides are TGTGCCAGCACCCCTGGGCCTAGGGGGAGTGGAAACACCATATATTTT.

This clonotype showed up just a few times. The chain carries TRBV7-8 and TRBJ2-1, with TRBD2 matching 12 bases. The germline CDR1 and CDR2 sequences are SGHVS and FQNEAQ. The CDR3 is made up of 17 amino acids. V was pared by 5 bases and J by 2 bases, with 7 bases of the junction left unmatched. CDR3 bases: TGTGCCAGCAGCCCTCGACTAGCGGGAGTTACCTACAATGAGCAGTTCTTC. This codes for CASSPRLAGVTYNEQFF.

This clonotype was seen repeatedly, ten times or more. The rearrangement links TRBV28 to TRBJ2-3, with 8 bases matching TRBD2. The CDR3 has 16 amino acids. After removal of 6 bases from V and 0 bases from J, the junction contained 8 bases not matched to a gene. The V gene's germline CDR1 is MDHEN and CDR2 SYDVKM. CDR3 residues: CASSPPGGPSTDTQYF. The CDR3 bases are TGTGCCAGCAGCCCCCCGGGGGGGCCCAGCACAGATACGCAGTATTTT.

The table lists this clonotype with many counts. The rearrangement links TRBV20-1 to TRBJ2-5; D perhaps matches TRBD2 (6 bases). The CDR3 is 13 amino acids. V lost 8 bases and J lost 5, with 18 bases in between. The germline V gene encodes CDR1 DFQATT and CDR2 SNEGSKA (reference sequence). CDR3 residues: CSPTQGTGETQYF. Here the CDR3 DNA reads TGCAGTCCGACACAAGGGACTGGGGAGACCCAGTACTTC.

The chain employs TRBV6-1 and TRBJ2-1; 7 bases fit TRBD1. The CDR3 consists of 15 residues. Germline CDR1 is MNHNS and CDR2 is SASEGT. The V segment lost 6 bases and the J segment 6 bases; nucleotides outside the gene matches: 11. DNA for the CDR3: TGTGCCAGCAGCTTCTCGGAGACAGGGATCAATGAGCAGTTCTTC. Translated: CASSFSETGINEQFF.

The genes are TRBV7-2 and TRBJ1-2, with no clear D. Trimming shortened V by 0 bases and J by 4 bases, and 15 bases separated the two germline ends. This CDR3 region has 16 residues. CDR1 is SGHTA, CDR2 FQGNSA, per germline. This CDR3 reads CASSLAYASGGYGYTF. In DNA form, the CDR3 reads TGTGCCAGCAGCTTAGCGTATGCTTCTGGCGGCTATGGCTACACCTTC. The variable domain in full, completed from reference TRBV7-2 and TRBJ1-2, reads GAGVSQSPSNKVTEKGKDVELRCDPISGHTALYWYRQSLGQGLEFLIYFQGNSAPDKSGLPSDRFSAERTGGSVSTLTIQRTQQEDSAVYLCASSLAYASGGYGYTFGSGTRLTVV.

At least ten counts were recorded for this clonotype. The V and J genes are TRBV12-3 or TRBV12-4 and TRBJ2-7; TRBD1 agrees at 8 bases. Trimming at V came to 4 bases and at J to 6 bases, leaving 5 bases not matched to a gene. The CDR3 loop spans 13 amino acids. DNA for the CDR3: TGTGCCAGCAGTTCAGGGGGCTACGGCGAGCAGTACTTC. This codes for CASSSGGYGEQYF.

This clonotype was observed at least ten times. The chain employs TRBV28 and TRBJ2-1; D remains ambiguous. In germline, CDR1 is MDHEN, CDR2 SYDVKM. The V gene lost 2 bases and the J gene lost 3 bases, with 5 bases spanning the gap. The CDR3 loop spans 13 amino acids. The CDR3 DNA is TGTGCCAGCAGTTTACAGCACTACAATGAGCAGTTCTTC. Protein product: CASSLQHYNEQFF.

This clonotype showed up just a few times. The rearrangement uses TRBV2 and TRBJ2-1, with TRBD2 matching 14 bases. The V and J ends lost 7 bases and 8 bases, in that order; junction bases with no gene match: 4. The germline V gene has CDR1 SNHLY and CDR2 FYNNEI. The CDR3 has 14 residues. The CDR3 DNA is TGTGCCAGCACCGGGACTAGCGGGAGCTATGAGCAGTTCTTC. As protein: CASTGTSGSYEQFF.